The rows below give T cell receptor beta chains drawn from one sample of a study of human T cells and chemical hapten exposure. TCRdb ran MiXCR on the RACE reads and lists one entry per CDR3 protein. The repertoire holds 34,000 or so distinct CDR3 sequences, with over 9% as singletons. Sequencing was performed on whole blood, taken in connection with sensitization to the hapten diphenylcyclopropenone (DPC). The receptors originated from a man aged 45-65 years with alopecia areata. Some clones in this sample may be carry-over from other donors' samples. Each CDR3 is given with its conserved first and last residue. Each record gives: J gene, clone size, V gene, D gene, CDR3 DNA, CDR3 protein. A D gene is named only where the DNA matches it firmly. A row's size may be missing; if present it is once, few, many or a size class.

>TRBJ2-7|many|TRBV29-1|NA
TGCAGCGTTAGAAAGGGTTACGAGCAGTACTTC
CSVRKGYEQYF
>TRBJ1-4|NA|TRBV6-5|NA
TGTGCCAGCAGGGCCGACGGAAGACGTGAAAAACTGTTTTTT
CASRADGRREKLFF
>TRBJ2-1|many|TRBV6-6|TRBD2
TGTGCCAGCAGTTACTCGATATTGCCTAGCGGGAGTCAGAACAATGAGCAGTTCTTC
CASSYSILPSGSQNNEQFF
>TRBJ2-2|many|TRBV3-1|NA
TGTGCCAGCAGCCAAGAGAACGGGGAGCTGTTTTTT
CASSQENGELFF
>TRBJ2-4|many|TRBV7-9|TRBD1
TGTGCCAGCAGCGCCACCCGGACAGGACTAGCCAAAAACATTCAGTACTTC
CASSATRTGLAKNIQYF
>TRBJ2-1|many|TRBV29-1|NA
TGCAGCGTTGATAGTCCTCTTAAGAATGAGCAGTTCTTC
CSVDSPLKNEQFF
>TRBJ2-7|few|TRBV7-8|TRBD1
TGTGCCAGCAGCTTAGTAGGGGCCGGGACAGGAGGCTACGAGCAGTACTTC
CASSLVGAGTGGYEQYF
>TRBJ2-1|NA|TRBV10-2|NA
TGCGCCAGCAGTGGCACTATATACAATGAGCAGTTCTTC
CASSGTIYNEQFF
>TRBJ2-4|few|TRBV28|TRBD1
TGTGCCAGCAGAGGGACAGGGGAGACCAAAAACATTCAGTACTTC
CASRGTGETKNIQYF
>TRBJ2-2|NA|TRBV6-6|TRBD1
TGTGCCAGCAGTTCTAGACAGGGAACCGGGGAGCTGTTTTTT
CASSSRQGTGELFF
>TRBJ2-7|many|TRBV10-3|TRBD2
TGTGCCATCACCCAAGGGACTAGCTCTGGGGAGCAGTACTTC
CAITQGTSSGEQYF
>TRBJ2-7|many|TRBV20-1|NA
TGCAGTATAACGGTACTAGGAGGGTGGGAGCAGTACTTC
CSITVLGGWEQYF
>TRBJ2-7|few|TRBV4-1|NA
TGCGCCAGCACCGTCCTTTACGAGCGGTACTTC
CASTVLYERYF
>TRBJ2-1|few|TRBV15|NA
TGTGCCACCAGCAGAGATCAGGGAGTTTACAATGAGCAGTTCTTC
CATSRDQGVYNEQFF
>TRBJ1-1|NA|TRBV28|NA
NA
CASSFGGGTFF
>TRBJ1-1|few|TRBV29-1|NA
TGCAGCGTTGAAAATACCGAAGCTTTCTTT
CSVENTEAFF
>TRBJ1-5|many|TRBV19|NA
TGTGCCAGTAGTTGGCAGGGTCGTCAGCCCCAGCATTTT
CASSWQGRQPQHF
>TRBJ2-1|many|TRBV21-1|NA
TGTGCCAGCAGCAAACCCGACTTGGGGTACAATGAGCAGTTCTTC
CASSKPDLGYNEQFF
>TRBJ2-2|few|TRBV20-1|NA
TGCAGTGCTTCCTCGCTCCGGCACAGGGAAGGCCACGGGGAGCTGTTTTTT
CSASSLRHREGHGELFF
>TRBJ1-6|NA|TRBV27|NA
TGTGCCAGCAGTTTATCCCCGAGGGATTCACCCCTCCACTTT
CASSLSPRDSPLHF
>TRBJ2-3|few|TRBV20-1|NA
TGCAGTGCTAGAGATCCGACGATAGGGGCAGATACGCAGTATTTT
CSARDPTIGADTQYF
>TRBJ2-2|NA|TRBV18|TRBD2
TGTGCCAGCTCATCTAGCGGGAACTCCCTAACCGGGGAGCTGTTTTTT
CASSSSGNSLTGELFF
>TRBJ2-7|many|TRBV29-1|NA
TGCAGCGTCGTACGACTGGGTAACTCCTACGAGCAGTACTTC
CSVVRLGNSYEQYF
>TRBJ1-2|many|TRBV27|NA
TGTGCCAGCAGTCCAAGGGAAAACTATGGCTACACCTTC
CASSPRENYGYTF
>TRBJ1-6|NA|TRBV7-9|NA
TGTGCCAGCAGCTTAGGAGCTGGATATAATTCACCCCTCCACTTT
CASSLGAGYNSPLHF
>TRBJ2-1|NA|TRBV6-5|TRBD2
TGTGCCAGCAGGGCCGGGACTAGCGGAGGGTACAATGAGCAGTTCTTC
CASRAGTSGGYNEQFF
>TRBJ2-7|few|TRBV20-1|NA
TGCAGTGCTAGCTCCGGGCCCGCCTACGAGCAGTACTTC
CSASSGPAYEQYF
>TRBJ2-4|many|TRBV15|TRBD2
TGTGCCACCAGCAGAGATACCATTGGAGCGGGAGGGCCCTCAGCCAAAAACATTCAGTACTTC
CATSRDTIGAGGPSAKNIQYF